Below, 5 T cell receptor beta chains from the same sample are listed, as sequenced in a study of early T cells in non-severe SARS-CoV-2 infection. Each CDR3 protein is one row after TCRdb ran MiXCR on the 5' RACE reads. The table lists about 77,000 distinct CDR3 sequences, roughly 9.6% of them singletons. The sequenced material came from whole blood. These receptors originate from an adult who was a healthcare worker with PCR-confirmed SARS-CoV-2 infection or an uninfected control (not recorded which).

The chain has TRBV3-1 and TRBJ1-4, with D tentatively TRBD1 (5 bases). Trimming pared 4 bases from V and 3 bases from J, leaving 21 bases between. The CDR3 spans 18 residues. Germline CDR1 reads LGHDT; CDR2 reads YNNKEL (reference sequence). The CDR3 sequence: CASSPPVGDLMANEKLFF. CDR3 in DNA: TGTGCCAGCAGCCCGCCGGTCGGGGACCTGATGGCTAATGAAAAACTGTTTTTT.

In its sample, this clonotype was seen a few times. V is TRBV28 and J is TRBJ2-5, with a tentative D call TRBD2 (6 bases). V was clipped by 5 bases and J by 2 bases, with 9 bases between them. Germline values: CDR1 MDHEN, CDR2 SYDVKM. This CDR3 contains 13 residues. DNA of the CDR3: TGTGCCAGCAGTCCTGGGGGGCAAGAGACCCAGTACTTC. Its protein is CASSPGGQETQYF.

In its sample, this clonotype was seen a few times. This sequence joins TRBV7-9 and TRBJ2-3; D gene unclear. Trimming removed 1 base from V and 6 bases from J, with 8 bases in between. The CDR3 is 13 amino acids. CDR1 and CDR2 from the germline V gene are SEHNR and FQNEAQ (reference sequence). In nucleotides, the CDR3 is TGTGCCAGCAGCTTAGGGAGCCGGGATACGCAGTATTTT. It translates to CASSLGSRDTQYF. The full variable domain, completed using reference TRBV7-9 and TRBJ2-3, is DTGVSQNPRHKITKRGQNVTFRCDPISEHNRLYWYRQTLGQGPEFLTYFQNEAQLEKSRLLSDRFSAERPKGSFSTLEIQRTEQGDSAMYLCASSLGSRDTQYFGPGTRLTVL.

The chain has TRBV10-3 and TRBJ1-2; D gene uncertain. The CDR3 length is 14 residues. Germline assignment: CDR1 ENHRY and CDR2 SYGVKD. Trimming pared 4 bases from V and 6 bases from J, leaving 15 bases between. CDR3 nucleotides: TGTGCCATCAGTGCCCCGGAGAGGTGGGATGGCTACACCTTC. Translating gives CAISAPERWDGYTF.

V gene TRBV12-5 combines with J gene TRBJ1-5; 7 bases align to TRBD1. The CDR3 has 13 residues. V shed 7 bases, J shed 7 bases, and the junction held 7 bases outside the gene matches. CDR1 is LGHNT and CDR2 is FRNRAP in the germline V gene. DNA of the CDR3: TGTGCTAGTGCAAGGGGGCTAGGACAGCCCCAGCATTTT. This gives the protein CASARGLGQPQHF.